The T cell receptor (beta chain) described here comes from a study of cytomegalovirus exposure and HLA in healthy donors. Study overall: Most donors, 81% of more than 300 genotyped, fell in the Caucasian-associated ancestry cluster.

Study conclusions and caveats: The authors later found HLA-associated TCR beta chains more clonally expanded than equally common others. When analyzed later, a missense DCLRE1C variant was found to be linked to TCR beta V- and J-gene trimming. Reportedly, TCR beta sequences accurately predicted HLA-A and HLA-B alleles in most subjects.

Germline-derived CDR1 and CDR2 are LGHNA and YNFKEQ. Trimming shortened V by 3 bases and J by 10 bases, and 7 bases separated the two germline ends. The CDR3 runs 12 residues. Comment on this clone: Its antigen is undetermined.

PCR involved 60 Vbeta and 13 Jbeta primers. Clones were read by immunoSEQ multiplex PCR, and TCRdb kept only the in-frame ones, dropping some. The sample lists 80,000 to 130,000 clones; about 68% were seen once. Input material: PBMCs. The rearrangement uses TRBV4-2 and TRBJ1-6; D gene uncertain. The TCR comes from a male donor in good health and CMV-seropositive. The CDR3 nucleotides read TGTGCCAGCAGCCAGCCTGGCTCACCCCTCCACTTT. Encoded protein: CASSQPGSPLHF.